A selection of T cell receptor beta chains follows, all from one sample in a study of blood T cell repertoires in COVID-19. The table came from immunoSEQ multiplex PCR; TCRdb's copy has only in-frame clones and leaves some out. The table has over 200,000 clones, around 87% seen once; the top ten hold more than 2.5%. Sequences were obtained from peripheral blood. The source of these receptors is a woman in her twenties or thirties who had recovered from COVID-19. Both conserved end residues are part of each CDR3.

j_call: TRBJ1-1; v_call: TRBV7-8; cdr3_aa: CASSFRTGDGNTEAFF
j_call: TRBJ1-1; v_call: TRBV7-9; cdr3_aa: CASSGGTTEAFF
j_call: TRBJ2-1; v_call: TRBV4-1; cdr3_aa: CASSLGPGTYNEQFF
j_call: TRBJ2-2; v_call: TRBV7-3; cdr3_aa: CASSSRPGQTTGELFF
j_call: TRBJ2-2; v_call: TRBV5-1; cdr3_aa: CASSLAGGNTGELFF
j_call: TRBJ2-1; v_call: TRBV7-3; cdr3_aa: CASSRAGGTYNEQFF
j_call: TRBJ1-4; v_call: TRBV11-2; cdr3_aa: CASGEDADCTNEKLFF
j_call: TRBJ1-2; v_call: TRBV7-2; cdr3_aa: CASSLTTGGNYGYTF
j_call: TRBJ2-3; v_call: TRBV7-3; cdr3_aa: CASSPRGGTDTQYF
j_call: TRBJ1-3; v_call: TRBV9; cdr3_aa: CASSVGDTFSGNTIYF
j_call: TRBJ2-7; v_call: TRBV6-5; cdr3_aa: CASSKGKGYEQYF
j_call: TRBJ1-2; v_call: TRBV5-4; cdr3_aa: CASTLAGTGVYGYTF
j_call: TRBJ2-7; v_call: TRBV7-9; cdr3_aa: CASSLVSGYEQYF
j_call: TRBJ1-1; v_call: TRBV5-1; cdr3_aa: CASSPNWGEGSAFF
j_call: TRBJ1-6; v_call: TRBV5-3; cdr3_aa: CARSLDGSSYNSPLHF
j_call: TRBJ1-4; v_call: TRBV4-2; cdr3_aa: CASSQVEMTGEYRLFF
j_call: TRBJ2-5; v_call: TRBV11-2; cdr3_aa: CASSLEGLAGGETQYF
j_call: TRBJ2-3; v_call: TRBV5-6; cdr3_aa: CASSSGTDTQYF
j_call: TRBJ2-5; v_call: TRBV14; cdr3_aa: CASSQGAFPQETQYF
j_call: TRBJ2-3; v_call: TRBV10-2; cdr3_aa: CASRMTSGGAADTQYF
j_call: TRBJ1-5; v_call: TRBV23-1; cdr3_aa: CASTPTGIGQPQHF
j_call: TRBJ2-3; v_call: TRBV9; cdr3_aa: CASSGLVGTDTQYF
j_call: TRBJ2-7; v_call: TRBV10-1; cdr3_aa: CAVPGQGVSDEQYF
j_call: TRBJ1-6; v_call: TRBV7-2; cdr3_aa: CASSFRTGANSPLHF
j_call: TRBJ1-1; v_call: TRBV2; cdr3_aa: CASQGGGEAFF
j_call: TRBJ2-7; v_call: TRBV7-3; cdr3_aa: CASSTKLGEKYF
j_call: TRBJ2-1; v_call: TRBV3-1/TRBV3-2; cdr3_aa: CASSHRHTNEQFF
j_call: TRBJ2-5; v_call: TRBV11-2; cdr3_aa: CASSLQRGTQETQYF
j_call: TRBJ1-6; v_call: TRBV7-8; cdr3_aa: CASSLVGQVSSYNSPLHF
j_call: TRBJ1-6; v_call: TRBV16; cdr3_aa: CASTNLWSNSPLHF
j_call: TRBJ2-7; v_call: TRBV19; cdr3_aa: CASSITRTAYEQYF
j_call: TRBJ2-1; v_call: TRBV4-1; cdr3_aa: CASSQVGGAHNEQFF
j_call: TRBJ2-2; v_call: TRBV9; cdr3_aa: CASSTENTGELFF